This TCR beta chain was documented in a study of blood T cell repertoires in COVID-19. The wider study: Italy, Spain and the United States were the sources of the convalescent and acute COVID-19 samples. PBMCs, B-cell-depleted T cells, or T cells provided the cDNA or gDNA that made up the material.

Germline V gene sequence: CDR1 SNHLY, CDR2 FYNNEI. Trimming removed 5 bases at V and 8 bases at J, with 12 bases between. CDR3 length: 12 residues. The authors' processing: Reference gene primers were amplified, and this amplification served to estimate nucleated cell counts. The table came from immunoSEQ multiplex PCR; TCRdb's copy has only in-frame clones and leaves some out. The DNA was the basis for D and trimming; V, J and clone size are from that table. The sample shows about 160,000 clones, about four fifths of them seen only once. Sequences were obtained from peripheral blood. The origin of this receptor is a man aged 35-49 years who had recovered from COVID-19. This chain links TRBV2 with TRBJ1-1; possible D gene TRBD1, 6 bases. The CDR3 reads CASSRETGEAFF. CDR3 DNA sequence: TGTGCCAGCAGTCGAGAAACAGGGGAAGCTTTCTTT.